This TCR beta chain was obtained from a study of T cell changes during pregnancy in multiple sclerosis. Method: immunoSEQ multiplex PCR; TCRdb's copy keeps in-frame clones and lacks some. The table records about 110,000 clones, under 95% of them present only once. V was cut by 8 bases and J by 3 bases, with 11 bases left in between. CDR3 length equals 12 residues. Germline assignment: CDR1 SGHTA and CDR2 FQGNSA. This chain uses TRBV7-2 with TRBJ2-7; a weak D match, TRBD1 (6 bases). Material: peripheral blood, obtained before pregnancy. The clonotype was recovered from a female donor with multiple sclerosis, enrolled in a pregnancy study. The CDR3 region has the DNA TGTGCCAGCTCCAGAGGGGGCTACGAGCAGTACTTC. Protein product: CASSRGGYEQYF.